These T cell receptor beta chains were read from a single sample in a study of human T cells and chemical hapten exposure. One entry per CDR3 protein results from TCRdb running MiXCR on the RACE reads. The repertoire has around 360,000 distinct CDR3 sequences, around 6% of them found once; the top ten carry about 6%. The specimen comprised whole blood, sampled in connection with sensitization to the hapten diphenylcyclopropenone (DPC). The source is a woman aged 18-35 years with alopecia areata. Some clones in this sample may be carry-over from other donors' samples. The CDR3 runs from the conserved cysteine through the conserved F or W. D genes are given only for firm matches. Not every row has a clone size; where given, it reads once, few, many or a size class.

j_call v_call d_call clone_size cdr3_nt cdr3_aa
TRBJ2-1 TRBV11-2 - few TGTGCCAGCAGCTTAGTCCCCCCGCCTAGCCCCCTAAATGAGCAGTTCTTC CASSLVPPPSPLNEQFF
TRBJ1-2 TRBV5-6 - many TGTGCCAGCAGCTTGGGGCGACAGGACTATGGCTACACCTTC CASSLGRQDYGYTF
TRBJ2-7 TRBV28 - few TGTGCCAGCACCAGACAGGCCCGCTACGAGCAGTACTTC CASTRQARYEQYF
TRBJ1-1 TRBV7-9 - - TGTGCCAGCAGCTTAGCGTTTAGGGGCAACACTCCAAACACTGAAGCTTTCTTT CASSLAFRGNTPNTEAFF
TRBJ2-3 TRBV4-2 TRBD1 many TGTGCCAGCAGCCATGGACAGGTTGGCACAGATACGCAGTATTTT CASSHGQVGTDTQYF
TRBJ2-5 TRBV11-2 - many TGTGCCAGTACCGACTACCAAGAGACCCAGTACTTC CASTDYQETQYF
TRBJ1-4 TRBV14 - - TGTGCCAGCAGCCCCAGGGACACTGCAACTAATGAAAAACTGTTTTTT CASSPRDTATNEKLFF
TRBJ1-1 TRBV2 - few TGTGCCAGCAGTGCCGGGGAATTCGTAGGGACTGAAGCTTTCTTT CASSAGEFVGTEAFF
TRBJ2-6 TRBV18 - few TGTGCCAGCTCACCGCAGGGGTCGGGCTCTGGGGCCAACGTCCTGACTTTC CASSPQGSGSGANVLTF
TRBJ1-3 TRBV6-5 - few TGTGCCAGCAGTACGGAGGCTGGAAACACCATATATTTT CASSTEAGNTIYF